This T cell receptor (beta chain) was observed in a study of blood T cell repertoires in COVID-19. Original handling: Reference gene primer amplification gave nucleated cell count estimates. Clones were read by immunoSEQ multiplex PCR, and TCRdb kept only the in-frame ones, dropping some. The V and J calls and clone size were taken over from that table, and D and trimming were inferred from the DNA. The data show 200,000 to 300,000 clones, with around nine tenths seen just once and roughly 5.6% held by the top ten. V was clipped by 0 bases and J by 0 bases, with 12 bases between them. This CDR3 comprises 17 residues. From germline, CDR1 is MGHRA and CDR2 YSYEKL. Patients from Seattle were sampled longitudinally, starting during active infection.

This TCR came from a woman in her sixties with COVID-19, enrolled during active disease. The gene calls are TRBV4-1 and TRBJ1-3; no definite D call. Sequences were obtained from peripheral blood. As DNA, the CDR3 is TGCGCCAGCAGCCAAGATCCCCGGGGATACTCTGGAAACACCATATATTTT. It translates to CASSQDPRGYSGNTIYF.